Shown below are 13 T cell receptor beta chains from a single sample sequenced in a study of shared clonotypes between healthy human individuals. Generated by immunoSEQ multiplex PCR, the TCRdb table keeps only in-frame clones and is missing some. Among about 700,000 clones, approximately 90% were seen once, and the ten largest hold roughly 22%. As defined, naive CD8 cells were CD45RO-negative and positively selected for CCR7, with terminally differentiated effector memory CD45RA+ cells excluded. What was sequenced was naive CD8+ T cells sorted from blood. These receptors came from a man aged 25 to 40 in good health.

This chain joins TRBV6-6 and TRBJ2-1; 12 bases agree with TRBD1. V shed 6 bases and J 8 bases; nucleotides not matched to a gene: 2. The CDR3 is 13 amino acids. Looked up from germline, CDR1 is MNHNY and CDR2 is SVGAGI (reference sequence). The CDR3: CASRGQGAYEQFF. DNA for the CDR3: TGTGCCAGCAGGGGACAGGGGGCCTATGAGCAGTTCTTC.

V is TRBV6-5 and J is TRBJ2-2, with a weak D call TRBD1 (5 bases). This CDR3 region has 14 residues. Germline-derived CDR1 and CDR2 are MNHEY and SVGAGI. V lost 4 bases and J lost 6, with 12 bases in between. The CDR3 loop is CASSSGLGPGELFF. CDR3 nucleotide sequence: TGTGCCAGCAGTTCCGGGCTGGGGCCCGGGGAGCTGTTTTTT.

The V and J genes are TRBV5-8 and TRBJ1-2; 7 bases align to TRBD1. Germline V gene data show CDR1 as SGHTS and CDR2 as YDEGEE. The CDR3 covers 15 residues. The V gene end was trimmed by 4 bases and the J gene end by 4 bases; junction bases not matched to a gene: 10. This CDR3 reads CASSLRDRAVYGYTF. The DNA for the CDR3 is TGTGCCAGCAGCCTGAGGGACAGAGCCGTCTATGGCTACACCTTC.

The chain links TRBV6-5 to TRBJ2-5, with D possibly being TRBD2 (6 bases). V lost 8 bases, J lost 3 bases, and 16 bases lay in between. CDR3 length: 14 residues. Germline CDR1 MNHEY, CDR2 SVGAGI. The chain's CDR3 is CASSYAGFKETQYF. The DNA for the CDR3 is TGTGCCAGCTCTTACGCGGGGTTCAAAGAGACCCAGTACTTC.

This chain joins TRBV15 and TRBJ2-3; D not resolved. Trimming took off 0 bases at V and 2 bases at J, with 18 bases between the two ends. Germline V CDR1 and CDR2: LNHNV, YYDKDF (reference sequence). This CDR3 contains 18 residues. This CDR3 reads CATSRDSVSSSPTDTQYF. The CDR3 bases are TGTGCCACCAGCAGAGATTCTGTTTCAAGTTCCCCCACAGATACGCAGTATTTT.

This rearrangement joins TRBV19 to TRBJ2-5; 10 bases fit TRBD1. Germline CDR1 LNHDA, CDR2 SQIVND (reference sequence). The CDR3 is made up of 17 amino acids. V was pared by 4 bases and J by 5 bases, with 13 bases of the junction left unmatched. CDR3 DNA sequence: TGTGCCAGTAGTACCTACCTTTCGGGACAGGGGACGGAGACCCAGTACTTC. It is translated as CASSTYLSGQGTETQYF. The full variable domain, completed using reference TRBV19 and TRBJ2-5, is DGGITQSPKYLFRKEGQNVTLSCEQNLNHDAMYWYRQDPGQGLRLIYYSQIVNDFQKGDIAEGYSVSREKKESFPLTVTSAQKNPTAFYLCASSTYLSGQGTETQYFGPGTRLLVL.

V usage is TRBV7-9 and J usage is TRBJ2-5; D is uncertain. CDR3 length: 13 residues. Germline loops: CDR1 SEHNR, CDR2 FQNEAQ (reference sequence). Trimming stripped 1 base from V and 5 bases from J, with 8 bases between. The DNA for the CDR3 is TGTGCCAGCAGCTTAGATGGGTACGAGACCCAGTACTTC. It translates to CASSLDGYETQYF.

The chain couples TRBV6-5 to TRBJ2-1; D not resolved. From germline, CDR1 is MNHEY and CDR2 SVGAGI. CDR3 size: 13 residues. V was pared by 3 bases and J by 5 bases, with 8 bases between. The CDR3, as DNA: TGTGCCAGCAGTTATTCGCAGAACAATGAGCAGTTCTTC. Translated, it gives CASSYSQNNEQFF.

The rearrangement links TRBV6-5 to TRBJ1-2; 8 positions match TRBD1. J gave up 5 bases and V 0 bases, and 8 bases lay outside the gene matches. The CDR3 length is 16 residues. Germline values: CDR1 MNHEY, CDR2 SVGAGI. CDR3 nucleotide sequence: TGTGCCAGCAGTTACTCGAGTCCCAGGGGGCAATATGGCTACACCTTC. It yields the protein CASSYSSPRGQYGYTF.

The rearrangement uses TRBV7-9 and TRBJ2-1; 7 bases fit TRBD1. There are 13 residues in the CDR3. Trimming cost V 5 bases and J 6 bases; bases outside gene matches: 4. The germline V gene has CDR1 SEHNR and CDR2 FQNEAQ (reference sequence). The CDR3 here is CASSPRQGNEQFF. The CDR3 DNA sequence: TGTGCCAGCAGCCCCCGACAGGGCAATGAGCAGTTCTTC.

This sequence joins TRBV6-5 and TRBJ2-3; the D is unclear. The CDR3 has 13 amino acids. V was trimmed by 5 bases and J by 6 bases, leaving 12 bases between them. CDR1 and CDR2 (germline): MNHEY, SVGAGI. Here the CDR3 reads CASSVKSFDTQYF. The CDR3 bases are TGTGCCAGCAGTGTTAAGAGTTTTGATACGCAGTATTTT.

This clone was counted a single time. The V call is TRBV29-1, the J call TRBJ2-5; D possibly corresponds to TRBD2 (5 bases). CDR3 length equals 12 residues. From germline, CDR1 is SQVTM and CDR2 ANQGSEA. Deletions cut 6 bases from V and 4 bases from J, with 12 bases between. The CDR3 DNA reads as TGCAGCGTCGCCGGGATAAGAGAGACCCAGTACTTC. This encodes CSVAGIRETQYF.

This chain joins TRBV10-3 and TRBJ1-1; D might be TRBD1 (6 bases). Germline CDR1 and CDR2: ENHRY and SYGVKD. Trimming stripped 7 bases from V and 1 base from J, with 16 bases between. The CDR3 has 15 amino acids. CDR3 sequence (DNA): TGTGCCATCAAAGGAGGCAGGGGTACGAACACTGAAGCTTTCTTT. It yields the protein CAIKGGRGTNTEAFF.